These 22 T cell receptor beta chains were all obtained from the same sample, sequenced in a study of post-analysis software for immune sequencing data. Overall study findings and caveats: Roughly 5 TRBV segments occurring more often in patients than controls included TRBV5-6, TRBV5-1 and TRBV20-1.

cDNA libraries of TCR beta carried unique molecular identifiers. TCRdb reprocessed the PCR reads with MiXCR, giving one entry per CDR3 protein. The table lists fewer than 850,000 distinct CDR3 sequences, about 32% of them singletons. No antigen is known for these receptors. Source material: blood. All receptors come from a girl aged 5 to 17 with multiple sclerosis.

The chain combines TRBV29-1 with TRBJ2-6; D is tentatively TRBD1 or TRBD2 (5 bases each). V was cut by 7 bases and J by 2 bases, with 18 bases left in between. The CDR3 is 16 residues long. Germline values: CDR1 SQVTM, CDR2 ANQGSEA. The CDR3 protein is CSASGQNRAGANVLTF. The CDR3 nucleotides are TGCAGCGCCTCGGGGCAGAATAGGGCTGGGGCCAACGTCCTGACTTTC.

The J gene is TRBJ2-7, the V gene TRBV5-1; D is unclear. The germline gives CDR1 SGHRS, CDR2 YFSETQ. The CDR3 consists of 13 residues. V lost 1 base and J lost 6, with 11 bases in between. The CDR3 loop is CASSLSVSGEQYF. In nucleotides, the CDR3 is TGCGCCAGCAGCTTGTCAGTTTCGGGCGAGCAGTACTTC.

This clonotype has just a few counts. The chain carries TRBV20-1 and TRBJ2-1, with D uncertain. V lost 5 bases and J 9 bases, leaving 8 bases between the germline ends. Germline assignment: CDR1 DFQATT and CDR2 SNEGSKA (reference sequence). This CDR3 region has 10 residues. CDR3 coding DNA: TGCAGTGCTCGTGGCGTTGAGCAGTTCTTC. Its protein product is CSARGVEQFF.

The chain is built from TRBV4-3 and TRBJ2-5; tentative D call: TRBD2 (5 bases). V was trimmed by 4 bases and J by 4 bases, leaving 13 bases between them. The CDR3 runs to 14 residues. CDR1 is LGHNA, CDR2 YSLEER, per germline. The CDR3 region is CASSPGVAIETQYF. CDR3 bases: TGCGCCAGCAGCCCCGGGGTAGCGATAGAGACCCAGTACTTC.

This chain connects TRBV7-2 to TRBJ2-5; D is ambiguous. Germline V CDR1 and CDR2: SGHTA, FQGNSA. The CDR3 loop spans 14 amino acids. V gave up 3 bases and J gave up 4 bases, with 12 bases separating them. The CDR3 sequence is CASSFNGVGETQYF. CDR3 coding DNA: TGTGCCAGCAGCTTCAATGGCGTGGGAGAGACCCAGTACTTC.

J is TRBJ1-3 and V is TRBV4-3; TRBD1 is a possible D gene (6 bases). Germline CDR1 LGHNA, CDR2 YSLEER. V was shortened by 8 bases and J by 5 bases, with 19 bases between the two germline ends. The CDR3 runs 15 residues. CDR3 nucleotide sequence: TGCGCCAGCTCCTCGGCAGGGGATCGTCGAAACACCATATATTTT. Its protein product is CASSSAGDRRNTIYF.

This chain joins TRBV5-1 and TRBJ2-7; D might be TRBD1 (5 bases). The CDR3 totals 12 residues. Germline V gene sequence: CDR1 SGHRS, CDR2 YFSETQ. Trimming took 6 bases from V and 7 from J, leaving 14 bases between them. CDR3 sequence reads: CASIRGDNEQYF. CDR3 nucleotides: TGCGCCAGCATTAGGGGTGACAATGAGCAGTACTTC.

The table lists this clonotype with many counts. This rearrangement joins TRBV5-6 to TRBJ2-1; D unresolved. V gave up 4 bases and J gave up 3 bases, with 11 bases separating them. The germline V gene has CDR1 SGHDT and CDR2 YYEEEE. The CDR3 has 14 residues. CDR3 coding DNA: TGTGCCAGCAGCCGCATAGGGCTCTACAATGAGCAGTTCTTC. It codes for CASSRIGLYNEQFF.

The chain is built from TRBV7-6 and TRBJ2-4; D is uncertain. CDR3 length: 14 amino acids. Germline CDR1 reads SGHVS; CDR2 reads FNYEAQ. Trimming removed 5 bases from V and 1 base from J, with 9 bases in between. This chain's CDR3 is CASSPGPAKNIQYF. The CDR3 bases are TGTGCCAGCAGCCCGGGTCCGGCCAAAAACATTCAGTACTTC.

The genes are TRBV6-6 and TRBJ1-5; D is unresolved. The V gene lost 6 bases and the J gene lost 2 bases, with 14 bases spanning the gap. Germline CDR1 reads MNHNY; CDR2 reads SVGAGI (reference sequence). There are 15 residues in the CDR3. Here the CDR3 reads CASSLRGEGNQPQHF. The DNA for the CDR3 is TGTGCCAGCAGCCTCCGGGGTGAGGGCAATCAGCCCCAGCATTTT.

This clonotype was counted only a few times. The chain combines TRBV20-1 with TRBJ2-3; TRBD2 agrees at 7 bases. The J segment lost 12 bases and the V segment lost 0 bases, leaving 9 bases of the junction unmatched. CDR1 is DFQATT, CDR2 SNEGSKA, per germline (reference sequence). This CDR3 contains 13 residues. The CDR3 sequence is CSARDPGLDLQYF. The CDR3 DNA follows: TGCAGTGCTAGAGACCCTGGACTAGATTTACAGTATTTT.

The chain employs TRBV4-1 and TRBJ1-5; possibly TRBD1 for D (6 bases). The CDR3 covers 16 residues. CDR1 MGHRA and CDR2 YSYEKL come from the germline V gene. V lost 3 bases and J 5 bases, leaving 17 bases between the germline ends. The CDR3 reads CASSQSVGQHHQPQHF. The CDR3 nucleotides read TGCGCCAGCAGCCAGTCAGTCGGACAGCATCATCAGCCCCAGCATTTT.

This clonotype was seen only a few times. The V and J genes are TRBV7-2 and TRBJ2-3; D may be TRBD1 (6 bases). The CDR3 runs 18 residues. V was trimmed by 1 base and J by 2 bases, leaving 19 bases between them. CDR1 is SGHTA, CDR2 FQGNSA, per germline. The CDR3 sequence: CASSLVMGASSPTDTQYF. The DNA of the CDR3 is TGTGCCAGCAGCTTAGTCATGGGGGCCTCCAGTCCCACAGATACGCAGTATTTT.

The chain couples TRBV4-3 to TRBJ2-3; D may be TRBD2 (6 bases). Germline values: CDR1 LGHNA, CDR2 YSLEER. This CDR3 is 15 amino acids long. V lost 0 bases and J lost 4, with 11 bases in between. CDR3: CASSQELAPADTQYF. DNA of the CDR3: TGCGCCAGCAGCCAAGAGCTAGCGCCCGCAGATACGCAGTATTTT.

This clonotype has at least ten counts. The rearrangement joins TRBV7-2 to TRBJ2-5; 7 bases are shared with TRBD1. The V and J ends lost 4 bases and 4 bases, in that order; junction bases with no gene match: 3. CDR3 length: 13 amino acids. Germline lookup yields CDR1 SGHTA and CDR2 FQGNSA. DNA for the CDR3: TGTGCCAGCAGCTCCACAGGGGTAGAGACCCAGTACTTC. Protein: CASSSTGVETQYF.

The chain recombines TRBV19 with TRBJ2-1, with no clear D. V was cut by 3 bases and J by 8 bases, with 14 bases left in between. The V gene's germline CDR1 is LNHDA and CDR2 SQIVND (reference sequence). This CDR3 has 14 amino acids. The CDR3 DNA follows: TGTGCCAGTAGTATGCGGTCCCTATTGGATGAGCAGTTCTTC. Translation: CASSMRSLLDEQFF. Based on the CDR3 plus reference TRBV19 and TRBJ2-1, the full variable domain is DGGITQSPKYLFRKEGQNVTLSCEQNLNHDAMYWYRQDPGQGLRLIYYSQIVNDFQKGDIAEGYSVSREKKESFPLTVTSAQKNPTAFYLCASSMRSLLDEQFFGPGTRLTVL.

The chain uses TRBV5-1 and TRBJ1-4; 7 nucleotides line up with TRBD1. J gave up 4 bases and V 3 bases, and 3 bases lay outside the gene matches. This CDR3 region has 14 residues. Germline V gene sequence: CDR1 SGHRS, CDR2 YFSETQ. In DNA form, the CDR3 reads TGCGCCAGCAGCTCGGGACAGAATAATGAAAAACTGTTTTTT. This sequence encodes CASSSGQNNEKLFF.

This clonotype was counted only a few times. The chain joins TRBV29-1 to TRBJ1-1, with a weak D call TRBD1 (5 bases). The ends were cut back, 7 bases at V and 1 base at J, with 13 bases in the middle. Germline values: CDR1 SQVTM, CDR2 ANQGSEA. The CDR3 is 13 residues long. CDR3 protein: CSAERGGNTEAFF. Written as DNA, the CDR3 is TGCAGCGCCGAACGTGGGGGGAACACTGAAGCTTTCTTT.

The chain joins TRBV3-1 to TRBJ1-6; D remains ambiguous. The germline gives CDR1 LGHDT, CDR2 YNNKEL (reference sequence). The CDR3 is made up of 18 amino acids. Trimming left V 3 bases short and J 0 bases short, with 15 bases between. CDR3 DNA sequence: TGTGCCAGCAGCCACCCGAACTGGGCAAGCTCCTATAATTCACCCCTCCACTTT. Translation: CASSHPNWASSYNSPLHF.

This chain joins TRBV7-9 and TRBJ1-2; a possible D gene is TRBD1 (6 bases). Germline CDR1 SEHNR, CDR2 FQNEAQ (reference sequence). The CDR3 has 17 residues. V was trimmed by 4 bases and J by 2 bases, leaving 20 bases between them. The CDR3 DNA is TGTGCCAGCAGCTATAGGCTGTTGGGCGGGACAAACTATGGCTACACCTTC. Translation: CASSYRLLGGTNYGYTF.

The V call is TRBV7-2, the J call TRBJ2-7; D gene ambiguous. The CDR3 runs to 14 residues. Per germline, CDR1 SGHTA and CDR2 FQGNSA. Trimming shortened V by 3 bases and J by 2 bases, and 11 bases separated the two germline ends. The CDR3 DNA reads TGTGCCAGCAGCTTCACCCAAGGGCCCTACGAGCAGTACTTC. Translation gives CASSFTQGPYEQYF.

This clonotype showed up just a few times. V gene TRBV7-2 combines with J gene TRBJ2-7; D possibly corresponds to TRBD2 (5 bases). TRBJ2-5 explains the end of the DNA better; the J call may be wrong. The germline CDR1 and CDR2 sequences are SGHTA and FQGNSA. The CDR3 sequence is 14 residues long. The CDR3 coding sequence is TGTGCCAGCAGCTCTTCCGGGGAAACGAAGACCCAGTACTTC. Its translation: CASSSSGETKTQYF.